These T cell receptor beta chains were read from a single sample in a study of cytomegalovirus exposure and HLA in healthy donors. Data came from immunoSEQ multiplex PCR; TCRdb stores just in-frame clones and leaves some out. The sample has 150,000 to 200,000 clones, 84% seen once. Source material: PBMCs. Receptors originate from a man aged 45-65 years in good health and CMV-seropositive. CDR3s include the opening cysteine and the closing phenylalanine or tryptophan. D genes are given only for firm matches. Not every row has a clone size; where given, it reads once, few, many or a size class.

clone size | J gene | V gene | D gene | CDR3 protein | CDR3 DNA
. | TRBJ2-3 | TRBV7-9 | TRBD2 | CASGRELGTDTQYF | TGTGCCAGCGGGCGGGAGCTAGGAACAGATACGCAGTATTTT
. | TRBJ1-2 | TRBV6-1 | . | CASSGPDRFYGYTF | TGTGCCAGCAGTGGGCCTGACAGATTCTATGGCTACACCTTC
. | TRBJ2-7 | TRBV6-5 | TRBD2 | CASSYAREGHEQYF | TGTGCCAGCAGTTACGCCAGGGAGGGTCACGAGCAGTACTTC
. | TRBJ1-1 | TRBV7-9 | . | CASSREGVNTEAFF | TGTGCCAGCAGCCGGGAAGGAGTGAACACTGAAGCTTTCTTT
few | TRBJ1-2 | TRBV6-5 | . | CASSSPSGAYGYTF | TGTGCCAGCAGTTCACCCTCAGGGGCGTATGGCTACACCTTC
. | TRBJ1-2 | TRBV18 | . | CASSPPEQTNYGYTF | TGTGCCAGCTCACCCCCGGAACAGACTAACTATGGCTACACCTTC
. | TRBJ2-1 | TRBV13 | TRBD2 | CASSHTSGSSYNEQFF | TGTGCCAGCAGCCACACTAGCGGAAGCTCCTACAATGAGCAGTTCTTC
. | TRBJ1-1 | TRBV6-1 | . | CASSNLMNTEAFF | TGTGCCAGCAGTAATCTAATGAACACTGAAGCTTTCTTT
. | TRBJ1-1 | TRBV11-2 | . | CASSPRGTMNTEAFF | TGTGCCAGCAGCCCCCGGGGGACGATGAACACTGAAGCTTTCTTT
. | TRBJ2-7 | TRBV7-8 | . | CASTSDNSYEQYF | TGTGCCAGCACCTCGGACAACTCCTACGAGCAGTACTTC
. | TRBJ1-2 | TRBV5-8 | . | CASSLVQPNYGYTF | TGTGCCAGCAGCTTGGTACAGCCTAACTATGGCTACACCTTC
few | TRBJ2-3 | TRBV9 | . | CASSARQLKGTDTQYF | TGTGCCAGCAGCGCCCGACAGCTTAAGGGGACAGATACGCAGTATTTT
. | TRBJ2-5 | TRBV29-1 | . | CSVETGVETQYF | TGCAGCGTTGAGACGGGGGTAGAGACCCAGTACTTC
. | TRBJ1-2 | TRBV15 | TRBD1 | CATSRGRQGTDGYTF | TGTGCCACCAGCAGAGGGCGACAGGGAACGGATGGCTACACCTTC
. | TRBJ1-4 | TRBV6-5 | TRBD1 | CASSYSTGGVKKLFF | TGTGCCAGCAGTTACTCGACAGGGGGGGTCAAAAAACTGTTTTTT
once | TRBJ2-3 | TRBV27 | TRBD1 | CASRGQPGHTQYF | TGTGCCAGCAGGGGACAGCCCGGCCATACGCAGTATTTT
. | TRBJ2-1 | TRBV6-1 | . | CASSEPPPGRGAYNEQFF | TGTGCCAGCAGTGAACCCCCCCCCGGCAGGGGGGCCTACAATGAGCAGTTCTTC
. | TRBJ1-5 | TRBV2 | TRBD1 | CASSQDRGWSNQPQHF | TGTGCCAGCAGTCAGGACAGGGGTTGGAGCAATCAGCCCCAGCATTTT
once | TRBJ1-1 | TRBV19 | TRBD1 | CATRGQGNTEAFF | TGTGCCACAAGGGGACAGGGGAACACTGAAGCTTTCTTT
. | TRBJ2-7 | TRBV6-6 | . | CASSSGESYEQYF | TGTGCCAGCAGCTCGGGGGAATCCTACGAGCAGTACTTC
. | TRBJ2-3 | TRBV6-5 | TRBD2 | CASSSWTSVSTDTQYF | TGTGCCAGCAGTTCCTGGACTAGCGTGAGCACAGATACGCAGTATTTT
. | TRBJ2-3 | TRBV27 | TRBD2 | CASSLATSGRSDTQYF | TGTGCCAGCAGCCTGGCGACTAGCGGGAGGTCAGATACGCAGTATTTT
. | TRBJ2-3 | TRBV28 | . | CASSFLQGTDTQYF | TGTGCCAGCAGTTTTCTTCAGGGCACAGATACGCAGTATTTT
. | TRBJ1-1 | TRBV5-6 | . | CASSFGGTEAFF | TGTGCCAGCAGCTTCGGGGGCACTGAAGCTTTCTTT
. | TRBJ1-1 | TRBV6-5 | . | CASSYKNRGFTEAFF | TGTGCCAGCAGTTACAAAAACCGAGGGTTTACTGAAGCTTTCTTT
. | TRBJ2-5 | TRBV4-2 | TRBD2 | CASSQEWSSGGPGQETQYF | TGTGCCAGCAGCCAAGAATGGAGTAGCGGGGGGCCCGGCCAAGAGACCCAGTACTTC
. | TRBJ1-4 | TRBV5-1 | TRBD1 | CASSRYGTGNEKLFF | TGCGCCAGCAGTCGCTATGGGACAGGGAATGAAAAACTGTTTTTT
. | TRBJ1-1 | TRBV5-1 | . | CASSLGDFRTGTEAFF | TGCGCCAGCAGCTTGGGGGACTTTCGTACCGGCACTGAAGCTTTCTTT
. | TRBJ2-5 | TRBV7-3 | . | CASSSPPRTEVQETQYF | TGTGCCAGCAGCTCCCCCCCCCGGACAGAAGTACAAGAGACCCAGTACTTC
. | TRBJ2-3 | TRBV5-1 | TRBD2 | CASSSGLAGGLQSTDTQYF | TGCGCCAGCAGCTCGGGACTAGCGGGAGGGCTTCAGAGCACAGATACGCAGTATTTT
. | TRBJ2-1 | TRBV7-3 | TRBD2 | CASSLLREGEQFF | TGTGCCAGCAGCTTACTACGGGAGGGTGAGCAGTTCTTC
. | TRBJ2-7 | TRBV6-1 | . | CASSDPPLSYEQYF | TGTGCCAGCAGTGACCCCCCTCTCTCCTACGAGCAGTACTTC
. | TRBJ1-1 | TRBV16 | . | CASSQWRGNTEAFF | TGTGCCAGCAGCCAATGGCGGGGAAACACTGAAGCTTTCTTT
. | TRBJ1-1 | TRBV5-1 | TRBD1 | CASSLGQGMNTEAFF | TGCGCCAGCAGCTTGGGACAGGGAATGAACACTGAAGCTTTCTTT
once | TRBJ2-2 | TRBV7-6 | . | CASSLRGGRGGGTGELFF | TGTGCCAGCAGCTTAAGGGGGGGGCGAGGTGGAGGAACCGGGGAGCTGTTTTTT
. | TRBJ2-3 | TRBV5-1 | TRBD1 | CASSFSGGDTQYF | TGCGCCAGCAGCTTCTCAGGGGGAGATACGCAGTATTTT
. | TRBJ2-1 | TRBV28 | . | CASKKSGHGSYNEQFF | TGTGCCAGCAAAAAAAGCGGGCATGGTTCCTACAATGAGCAGTTCTTC
. | TRBJ1-6 | TRBV30 | . | CAYQSGGDNSPLHF | TGTGCCTACCAATCGGGGGGGGATAATTCACCCCTCCACTTT
. | TRBJ2-1 | TRBV11-1 | TRBD2 | CASSPVGGSNEQFF | TGTGCCAGCAGCCCGGTCGGGGGGTCCAATGAGCAGTTCTTC
. | TRBJ2-3 | TRBV19 | . | CASSLRGGGTDTQYF | TGTGCCAGTAGTCTCAGGGGAGGGGGCACAGATACGCAGTATTTT
few | TRBJ2-3 | TRBV13 | TRBD2 | CASSPPRTSGKYTQYF | TGTGCCAGCAGCCCCCCGCGGACTAGCGGGAAATATACGCAGTATTTT
. | TRBJ2-1 | TRBV19 | TRBD2 | CASHSGLAGPYNEQFF | TGTGCCAGTCACTCGGGACTAGCAGGGCCTTACAATGAGCAGTTCTTC
. | TRBJ2-5 | TRBV11-2 | . | CASSARTAQETQYF | TGTGCCAGCAGCGCCCGGACAGCTCAAGAGACCCAGTACTTC
. | TRBJ2-1 | TRBV7-2 | . | CASSWESSYNEQFF | TGTGCCAGCAGCTGGGAGAGCTCCTACAATGAGCAGTTCTTC
. | TRBJ2-1 | TRBV5-1 | TRBD2 | CASSQRSSGRRHNEQFF | TGCGCCAGCAGCCAGAGGTCTAGCGGGAGGCGCCACAATGAGCAGTTCTTC
. | TRBJ1-1 | TRBV13 | . | CASSLGAVGTEAFF | TGTGCCAGCAGCTTAGGCGCGGTCGGAACTGAAGCTTTCTTT
. | TRBJ2-2 | TRBV28 | . | CASSFRGLTGELFF | TGTGCCAGCAGTTTCCGGGGGTTGACCGGGGAGCTGTTTTTT
. | TRBJ2-2 | TRBV18 | . | CATVLLTGELFF | TGTGCCACCGTCTTACTAACCGGGGAGCTGTTTTTT
. | TRBJ1-1 | TRBV6-5 | TRBD1 | CASSYIQFTGATEAFF | TGTGCCAGCAGTTACATCCAATTTACAGGGGCCACTGAAGCTTTCTTT
once | TRBJ1-6 | TRBV2 | . | CASSKSGPPLHF | TGTGCCAGCAGTAAGAGCGGCCCGCCCCTCCACTTT
. | TRBJ1-4 | TRBV7-9 | . | CASRRTGLREKLFF | TGTGCCAGCAGACGAACGGGACTAAGGGAAAAACTGTTTTTT
. | TRBJ1-2 | TRBV4-2 | . | CASSPIEVVANYGYTF | TGTGCCAGCAGCCCGATAGAGGTAGTCGCTAACTATGGCTACACCTTC
. | TRBJ2-5 | TRBV10-3 | TRBD2 | CAISEPGLASETQYF | TGTGCCATCAGTGAGCCGGGACTAGCGAGCGAGACCCAGTACTTC
. | TRBJ2-1 | TRBV28 | . | CASGGLLYNEQFF | TGTGCCAGCGGGGGACTCCTCTACAATGAGCAGTTCTTC
. | TRBJ2-7 | TRBV7-6 | . | CASSLAQTYEQYF | TGTGCCAGCAGCTTAGCCCAAACCTACGAGCAGTACTTC